The sequence of this TCR beta chain was determined in a study of T cell repertoires in cytomegalovirus infection. Study information: TCR beta signatures that were public indicated CMV infection and matching HLA type.

Germline CDR1 LGHNA, CDR2 YSLEER. V lost 4 bases to trimming and J lost 8 bases, with 11 bases between them. CDR3 length: 12 amino acids. Worth noting for this clonotype: Its antigen is currently unknown.

Overall study findings and caveats: HLA-C-restricted CMV-specific TCR beta clonotypes were dominant in the ex vivo response. Using cumulative public TCR beta family frequency, the authors identified those who carried CMV together with the relevant HLA.

TCRdb redid the calling of the reads with MiXCR, one entry per CDR3 protein. The data contain 150,000 to 200,000 distinct CDR3 sequences, over 25% of them singletons. The V gene is TRBV4-3, the J gene TRBJ1-1; possibly TRBD1 for D (6 bases). Sequenced sample: PBMCs. The sequence was obtained from a human donor in good health (CMV status not recorded). Some clones in this sample may be carry-over from other donors' samples. CDR3 sequence: CASSLTGMEAFF. CDR3 in DNA: TGCGCCAGCAGCCTTACAGGGATGGAAGCTTTCTTT.